This TCR beta chain emerged from a study of blood T cells in healthy people across ages. V gave up 3 bases and J gave up 2 bases; unmatched junction bases: 5. Germline V lookup: CDR1 PRHDT, CDR2 FYEKMQ (reference sequence). The CDR3 spans 15 residues. Healthy Caucasians from Russia aged about 6 to 90 served as donors. Drawing of peripheral blood yielded ten milliliters from each donor. The use of a sample-barcoded 5' primer and a J-beta primer mix characterized a second PCR of roughly 6 to 11 cycles. The template-switch adaptor, which had 12 random nucleotides, put a tag on each cDNA molecule. TCRdb fed the 5' RACE reads into MiXCR, producing one record per CDR3 protein. The sample has roughly 680,000 distinct CDR3 sequences, around 21% seen once.

The rearrangement links TRBV13 to TRBJ2-3, with 7 bases identical to TRBD1. This sequence was found in a man between 70 and 80 years old in good health. Input material: blood. CDR3 in DNA: TGTGCCAGCAGCTTTGAGGGGGCGATCACAGATACGCAGTATTTT. Translation gives CASSFEGAITDTQYF.